The subject of this entry is one T cell receptor beta chain. The antigen is not known. Other DNA sequences within the sample encode an identical CDR3. Sequencing of dividing CFSE-low cells from the MLR defined alloreactive TCRbeta sequences. Here immunoSEQ multiplex PCR was the method, and the copy in TCRdb shows in-frame clones only, minus some. The sample has approximately 5,300 clones, just over 40% seen once. These data originate in a study of T cell clones after liver transplantation. Broader study findings: Compared with third party-reactive sequences, donor-reactive ones declined more, independent of withdrawal success. Post-transplant time points were not standardized, so conclusions are preliminary.

This clonotype originated in a human patient who received a liver transplant. A subset of T cells may come from the graft donor. Sequencing was done on a sample of CD4+ T cells from cultured PBMCs.

The CDR3 sequence: CASTPQGAYNEQFF. CDR3 bases: TGTGCCAGCACCCCACAGGGAGCCTACAATGAGCAGTTCTTC. The rearrangement links TRBV2 to TRBJ2-1; TRBD1 might be the D (6 bases). This CDR3 comprises 14 residues. Trimming took 7 bases from V and 2 from J, leaving 12 bases between them. Germline CDR1 reads SNHLY; CDR2 reads FYNNEI.